This T cell receptor (beta chain) was identified in a study of beta chain features in type 1 diabetes. As every portion of the isolated RNA was reverse transcribed, the sequencing read expressed TCRB transcripts. Data came from immunoSEQ multiplex PCR; TCRdb stores just in-frame clones and leaves some out. The sample holds around 140,000 clones, approximately 10% seen once. This clone showed up just a few times. Its antigen is unidentified. Study-level points and caveats: All four CD4+ subsets of Type 1 diabetes patients contained TCRB CDR3s that were moderately but significantly shorter.

This CDR3 comprises 13 residues. V was cut by 1 base and J by 7 bases, with 8 bases left in between. CDR1 and CDR2 (germline): SGHRS, YFSETQ. Sequenced input: central memory CD4+ T cells from blood. This TCR derives from a man aged 30 to 45 with type 1 diabetes. V and J are TRBV5-1 and TRBJ1-4, with D unresolved. The CDR3 spells CASSLQEGEKLFF. The CDR3 bases are TGCGCCAGCAGCTTGCAGGAAGGTGAAAAACTGTTTTTT.